The clone carrying this T cell receptor (beta chain) was counted a few times. Its antigen is currently unknown. This specimen comes from a study of post-analysis software for immune sequencing data. As for the study in general: Progressive-relapsing, secondary progressive and relapsing-remitting multiple sclerosis were among the disease courses included.

This CDR3 region has 14 residues. Trimming removed 4 bases at V and 2 bases at J, with 11 bases between. Germline CDR1 is SQVTM and CDR2 is ANQGSEA. Study-wide results and caveats: Comparison of patients with controls showed five TRBV segments more frequent in patients, TRBV5-6, TRBV5-1 and TRBV20-1 among them.

The TCR beta cDNA libraries carried unique molecular identifiers. Each batch of roughly 1 to 11 million T cells produced 490,000 or so cDNA molecules. TCRdb redid the calling of the PCR reads with MiXCR, one entry per CDR3 protein. The sample consists of about 820,000 distinct CDR3 sequences, approximately 53% of them appearing once. Input material: blood. The TCR sequence derives from a girl aged 5-17 years with multiple sclerosis. V is TRBV29-1 and J is TRBJ2-2; D might be TRBD1 (5 bases). CDR3 sequence (DNA): TGCAGCGTTGTAGGTCAGGGAAACACCGGGGAGCTGTTTTTT. Residues: CSVVGQGNTGELFF.